This TCR beta chain was identified in a study of CD8 T cells in ankylosing spondylitis. Trimming removed 1 base from V and 9 bases from J; junction bases left unmatched: 10. The germline CDR1 and CDR2 sequences are SGDLS and YYNGEE. This CDR3 has 15 residues. The TCR beta libraries were generated through quantitative 5'-RACE incorporating molecular barcodes. TCRdb fed the 5' RACE reads into MiXCR, producing one record per CDR3 protein. The sample records hundreds of thousands of distinct CDR3 sequences, roughly 25% being singletons. As regards this clonotype: The antigen remains undetermined.

Points from the study as a whole: There was reportedly significant enrichment of clones that were disease-linked in matched ankylosing spondylitis synovial fluid. Seemingly distinctive of ankylosing spondylitis blood was a TCR beta motif formed by eight highly homologous variants. Disease-linked clones were found to be CD8+ and relatively rare in peripheral blood. Existing reports had already noted some motif variants in reactive arthritis synovial fluid and blood.

The receptor was derived from a male donor with ankylosing spondylitis. This chain links TRBV9 with TRBJ2-1, with TRBD2 identical over 7 bases. Source material: blood, either unsorted or a sorted T cell fraction (not recorded which). The CDR3 DNA reads as TGTGCCAGCAGCGTAAGAAGCGGGATTTGGGTTGAGCAGTTCTTC. This sequence encodes CASSVRSGIWVEQFF.